The source of this T cell receptor beta chain is a study of molecular identifiers for immune sequencing clone quantification. Points from the study as a whole: Effector cells had over 99% of their molecules in clones above 20 RNA copies, while naive cells had under 1%.

Sorted cells numbering roughly 18,000 to 1,000,000, with 10%, 30% or 50% RNA, yielded the naive CD8 libraries. Naive CD8 T cells were sorted as CD8+CD4-CCR7+CD45RA+. There are many counts of this clonotype. Its matching antigen is unknown. This CDR3 contains 15 residues. CDR1 is MNHNY and CDR2 is SVGAGI in the germline V gene (reference sequence). With 0 bases removed from V and 1 base from J, the gap between germline ends came to 9 bases. Previously published methods and listed TCR primers were used for the bulk TCR libraries. TCRdb reanalysed the PCR reads using MiXCR and keeps one entry per CDR3 protein. The table records 70,000 to 95,000 distinct CDR3 sequences, around a fifth of them present only once.

This TCR was recovered from a human donor in good health. Some libraries in this study had Jurkat cell RNA spiked in. This chain joins TRBV6-6 and TRBJ1-1; maybe TRBD1 (5 bases). The material sequenced was naive CD8+ T cells from blood, with Jurkat cell RNA spiked in. Noted subset: FACS-sorted CD8+CD4-CCR7+CD45RA+ naive T cells. The CDR3 region is CASSYSTEPNTEAFF. As DNA, the CDR3 is TGTGCCAGCAGTTACTCGACAGAGCCGAACACTGAAGCTTTCTTT.